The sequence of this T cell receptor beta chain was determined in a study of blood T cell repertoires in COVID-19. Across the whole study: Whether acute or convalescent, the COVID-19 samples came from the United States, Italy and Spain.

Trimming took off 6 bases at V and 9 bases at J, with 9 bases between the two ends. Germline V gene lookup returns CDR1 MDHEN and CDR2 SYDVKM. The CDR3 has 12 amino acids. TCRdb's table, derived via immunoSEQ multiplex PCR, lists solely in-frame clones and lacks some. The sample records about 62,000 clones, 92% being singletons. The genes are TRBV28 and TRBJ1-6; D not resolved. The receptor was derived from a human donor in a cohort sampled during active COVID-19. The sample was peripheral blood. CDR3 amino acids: CASSPQRSPLHF. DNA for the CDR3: TGTGCCAGCAGCCCCCAGCGTTCACCCCTCCACTTT.